This T cell receptor (beta chain) was recorded in a study of Graves' ophthalmopathy and Graves' hyperthyroidism. Overall study findings and caveats: A model built from 13 signatures distinguished ophthalmopathy from stable hyperthyroidism with roughly 90% sensitivity and approximately 80% specificity. Sensitivity of 55% to 71% and specificity of about 72% were achieved by the model that predicted ophthalmopathy progression.

Among the exclusions were patients with other autoimmune diseases, uncontrolled infections, pregnancy or lactation. Orbital computed tomography, together with clinical symptoms, serum thyroxine, TRAb and thyroid ultrasound, was used for diagnosis. This clonotype has at least ten counts. The antigen remains undetermined. V was shortened by 5 bases and J by 1 base, with 15 bases between the two germline ends. This CDR3 has 15 amino acids. Per germline, CDR1 MNHEY and CDR2 SVGAGI. Amplification targeted the TCR beta CDR3 regions, with RNA transcripts as the source material. Amplification began with first-round RT-PCR using HTBI primers, then second-round multiplex PCR was performed. TCRdb re-called the multiplex PCR reads with MiXCR, one entry per CDR3 protein. In the table there are hundreds of thousands of distinct CDR3 sequences, 22% of which are singletons.

The sequence was obtained from a woman between 18 and 30 years old with stable Graves' hyperthyroidism. Some clones in this sample may be carry-over from other donors' samples. The V and J genes are TRBV6-5 and TRBJ2-7; D might be TRBD2 (6 bases). The specimen was peripheral blood. In DNA form, the CDR3 reads TGTGCCAGCAGTCACGGGGGTACATATTCCTACGAGCAGTACTTC. Protein: CASSHGGTYSYEQYF.